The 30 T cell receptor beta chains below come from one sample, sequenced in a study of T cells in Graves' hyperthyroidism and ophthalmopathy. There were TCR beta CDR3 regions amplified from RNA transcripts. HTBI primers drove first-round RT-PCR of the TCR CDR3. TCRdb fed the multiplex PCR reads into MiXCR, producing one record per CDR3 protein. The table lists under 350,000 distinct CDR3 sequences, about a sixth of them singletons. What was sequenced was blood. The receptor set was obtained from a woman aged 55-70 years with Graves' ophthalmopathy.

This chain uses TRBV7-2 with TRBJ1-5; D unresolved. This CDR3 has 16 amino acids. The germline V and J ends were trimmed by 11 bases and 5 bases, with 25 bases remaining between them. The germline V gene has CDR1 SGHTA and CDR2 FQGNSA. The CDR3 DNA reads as TGTGCCGCCAGCTTATTCCCACAGAGAAAGTATCAGCCCCAGCATTTT. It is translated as CAASLFPQRKYQPQHF.

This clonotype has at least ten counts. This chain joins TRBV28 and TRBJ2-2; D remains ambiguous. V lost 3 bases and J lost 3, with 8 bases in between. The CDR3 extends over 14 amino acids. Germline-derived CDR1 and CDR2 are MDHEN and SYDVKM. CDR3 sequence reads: CASSFLHYTGELFF. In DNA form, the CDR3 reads TGTGCCAGCAGTTTCTTGCATTACACCGGGGAGCTGTTTTTT.

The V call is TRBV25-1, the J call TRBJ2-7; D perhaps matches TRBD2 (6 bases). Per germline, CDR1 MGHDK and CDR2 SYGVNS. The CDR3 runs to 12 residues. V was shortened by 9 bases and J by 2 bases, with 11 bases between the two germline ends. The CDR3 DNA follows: TGTGCCAGTCGGGACTCACCCTACGAGCAGTACTTC. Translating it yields CASRDSPYEQYF.

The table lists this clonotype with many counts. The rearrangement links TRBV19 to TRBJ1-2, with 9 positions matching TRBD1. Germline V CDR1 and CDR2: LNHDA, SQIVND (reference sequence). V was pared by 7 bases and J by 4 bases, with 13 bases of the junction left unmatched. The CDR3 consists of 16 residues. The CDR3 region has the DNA TGTGCCAGTACCACCCTGGGACAGGGAGTGGGCTATGGCTACACCTTC. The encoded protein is CASTTLGQGVGYGYTF. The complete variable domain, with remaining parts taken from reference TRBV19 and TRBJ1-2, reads DGGITQSPKYLFRKEGQNVTLSCEQNLNHDAMYWYRQDPGQGLRLIYYSQIVNDFQKGDIAEGYSVSREKKESFPLTVTSAQKNPTAFYLCASTTLGQGVGYGYTFGSGTRLTVV.

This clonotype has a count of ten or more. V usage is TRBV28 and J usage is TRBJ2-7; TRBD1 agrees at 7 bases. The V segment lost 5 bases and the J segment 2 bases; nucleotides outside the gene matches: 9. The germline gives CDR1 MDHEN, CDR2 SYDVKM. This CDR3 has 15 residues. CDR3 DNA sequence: TGTGCCAGCAGTCCCACCGGGACAGATACCTACGAGCAGTACTTC. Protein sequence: CASSPTGTDTYEQYF.

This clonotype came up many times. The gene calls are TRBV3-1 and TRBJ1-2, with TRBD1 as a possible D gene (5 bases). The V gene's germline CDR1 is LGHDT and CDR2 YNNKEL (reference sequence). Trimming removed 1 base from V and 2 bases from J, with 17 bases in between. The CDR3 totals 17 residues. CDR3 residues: CASSQAPQGAGNYGYTF. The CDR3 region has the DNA TGTGCCAGCAGCCAAGCTCCTCAGGGCGCCGGGAACTATGGCTACACCTTC.

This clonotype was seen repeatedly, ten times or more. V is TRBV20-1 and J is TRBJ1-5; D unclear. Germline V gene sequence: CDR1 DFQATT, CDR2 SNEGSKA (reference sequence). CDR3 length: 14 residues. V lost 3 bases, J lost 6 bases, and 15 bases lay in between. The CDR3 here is CSASSQPTRQPQHF. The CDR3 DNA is TGCAGTGCTAGTAGCCAACCCACCCGTCAGCCCCAGCATTTT.

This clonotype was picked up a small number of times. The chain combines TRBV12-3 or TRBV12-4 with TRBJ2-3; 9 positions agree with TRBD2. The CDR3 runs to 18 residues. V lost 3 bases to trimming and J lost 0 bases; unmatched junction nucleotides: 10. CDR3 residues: CASSFMTSGKFSTDTQYF. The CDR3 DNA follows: TGTGCCAGCAGTTTCATGACTAGCGGAAAGTTTAGCACAGATACGCAGTATTTT.

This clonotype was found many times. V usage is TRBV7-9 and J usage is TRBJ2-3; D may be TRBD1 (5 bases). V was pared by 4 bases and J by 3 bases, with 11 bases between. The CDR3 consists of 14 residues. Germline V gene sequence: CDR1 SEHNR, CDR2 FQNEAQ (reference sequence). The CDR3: CASSWQGSTDTQYF. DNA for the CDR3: TGTGCCAGCAGCTGGCAGGGATCTACAGATACGCAGTATTTT.

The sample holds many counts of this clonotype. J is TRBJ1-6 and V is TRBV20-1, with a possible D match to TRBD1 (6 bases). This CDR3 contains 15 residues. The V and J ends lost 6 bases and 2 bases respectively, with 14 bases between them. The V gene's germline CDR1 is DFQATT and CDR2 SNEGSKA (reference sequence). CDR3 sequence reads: CSAPDSKPYNSPLHF. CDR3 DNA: TGCAGTGCCCCGGACAGCAAGCCCTATAATTCACCCCTCCACTTT.

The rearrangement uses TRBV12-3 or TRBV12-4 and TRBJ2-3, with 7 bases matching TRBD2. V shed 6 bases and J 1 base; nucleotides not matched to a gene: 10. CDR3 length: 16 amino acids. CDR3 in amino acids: CASSPVGRAGTDTQYF. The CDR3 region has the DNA TGTGCCAGCAGCCCGGTGGGGAGGGCGGGCACAGATACGCAGTATTTT.

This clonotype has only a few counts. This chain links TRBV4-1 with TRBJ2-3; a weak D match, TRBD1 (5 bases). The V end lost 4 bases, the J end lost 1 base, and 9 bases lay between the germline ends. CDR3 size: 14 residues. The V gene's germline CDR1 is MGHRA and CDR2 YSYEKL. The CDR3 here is CASSRQWGTDTQYF. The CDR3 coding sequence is TGCGCCAGCAGCCGACAGTGGGGCACAGATACGCAGTATTTT.

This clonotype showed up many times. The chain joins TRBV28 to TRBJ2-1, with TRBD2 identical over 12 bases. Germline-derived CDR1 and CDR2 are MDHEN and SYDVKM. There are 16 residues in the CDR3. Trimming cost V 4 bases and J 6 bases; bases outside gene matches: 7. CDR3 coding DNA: TGTGCCAGCAGTTCCGTGACTAGCGGGAGTTTCAATGAGCAGTTCTTC. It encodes CASSSVTSGSFNEQFF.

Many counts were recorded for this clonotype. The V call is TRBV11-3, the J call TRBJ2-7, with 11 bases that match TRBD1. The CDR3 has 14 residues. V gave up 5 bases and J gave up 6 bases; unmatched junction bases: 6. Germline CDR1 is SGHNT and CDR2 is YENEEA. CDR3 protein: CASSPGTGGGEQYF. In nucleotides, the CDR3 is TGTGCCAGCAGCCCCGGGACAGGGGGAGGCGAGCAGTACTTC.

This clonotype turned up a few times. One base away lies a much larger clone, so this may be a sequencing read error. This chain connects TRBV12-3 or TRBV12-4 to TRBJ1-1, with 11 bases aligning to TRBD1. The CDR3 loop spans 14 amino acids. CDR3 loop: CASSLGQGASEASF. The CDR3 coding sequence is TGTGCCAGCAGTCTCGGACAGGGGGCTTCTGAAGCTTCCTTT.

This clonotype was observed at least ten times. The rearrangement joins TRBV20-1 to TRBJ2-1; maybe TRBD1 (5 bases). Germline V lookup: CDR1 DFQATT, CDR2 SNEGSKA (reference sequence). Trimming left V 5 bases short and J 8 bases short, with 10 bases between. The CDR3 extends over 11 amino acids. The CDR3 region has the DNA TGCAGTGCTCCTCAGGGCGATGAGCAGTTCTTC. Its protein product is CSAPQGDEQFF.

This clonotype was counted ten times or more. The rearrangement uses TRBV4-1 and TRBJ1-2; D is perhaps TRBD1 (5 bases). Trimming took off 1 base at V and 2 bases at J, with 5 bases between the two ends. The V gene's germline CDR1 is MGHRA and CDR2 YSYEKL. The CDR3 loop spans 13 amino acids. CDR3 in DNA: TGCGCCAGCAGCCAAGGGGGGAACTATGGCTACACCTTC. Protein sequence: CASSQGGNYGYTF.

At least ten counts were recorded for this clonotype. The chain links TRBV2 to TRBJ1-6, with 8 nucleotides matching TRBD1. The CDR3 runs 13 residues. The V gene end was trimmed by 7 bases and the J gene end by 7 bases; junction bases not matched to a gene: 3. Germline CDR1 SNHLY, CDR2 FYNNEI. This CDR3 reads CASKGQVNSPLHF. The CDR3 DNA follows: TGTGCCAGCAAGGGACAGGTGAATTCACCCCTCCACTTT.

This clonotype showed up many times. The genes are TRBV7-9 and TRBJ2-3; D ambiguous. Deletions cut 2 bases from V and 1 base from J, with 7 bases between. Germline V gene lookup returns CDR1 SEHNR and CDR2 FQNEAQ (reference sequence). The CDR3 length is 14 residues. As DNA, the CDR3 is TGTGCCAGCAGCTTATTTTCCCGCACAGATACGCAGTATTTT. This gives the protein CASSLFSRTDTQYF.

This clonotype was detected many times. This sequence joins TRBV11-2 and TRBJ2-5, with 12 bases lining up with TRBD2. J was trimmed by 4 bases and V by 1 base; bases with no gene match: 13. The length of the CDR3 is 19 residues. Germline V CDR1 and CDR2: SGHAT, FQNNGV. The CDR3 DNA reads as TGTGCCAGCAGCTTAGTAGAGGCGGTGACTAGCGGGAGTTTAGAGACCCAGTACTTC. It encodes CASSLVEAVTSGSLETQYF.

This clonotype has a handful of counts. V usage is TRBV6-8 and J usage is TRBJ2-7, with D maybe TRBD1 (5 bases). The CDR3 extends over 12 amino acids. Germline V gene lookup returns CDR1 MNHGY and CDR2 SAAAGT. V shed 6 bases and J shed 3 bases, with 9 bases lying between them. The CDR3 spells CASSLTDYEQYF. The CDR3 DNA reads TGTGCCAGCAGCTTGACAGACTACGAGCAGTACTTC.

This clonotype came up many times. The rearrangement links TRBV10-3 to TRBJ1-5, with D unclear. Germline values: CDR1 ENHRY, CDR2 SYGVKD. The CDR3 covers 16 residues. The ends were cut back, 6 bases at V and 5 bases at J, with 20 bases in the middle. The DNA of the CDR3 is TGTGCCATCAGCGCCCACTATGAGGGAGAGTATCAGCCCCAGCATTTT. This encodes CAISAHYEGEYQPQHF.

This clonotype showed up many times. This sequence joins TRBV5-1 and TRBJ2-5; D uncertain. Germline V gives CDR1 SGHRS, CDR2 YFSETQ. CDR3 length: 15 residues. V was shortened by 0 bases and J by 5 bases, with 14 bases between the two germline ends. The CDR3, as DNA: TGCGCCAGCAGCTTGGCGGGCAGAGCCATGGAGACCCAGTACTTC. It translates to CASSLAGRAMETQYF.

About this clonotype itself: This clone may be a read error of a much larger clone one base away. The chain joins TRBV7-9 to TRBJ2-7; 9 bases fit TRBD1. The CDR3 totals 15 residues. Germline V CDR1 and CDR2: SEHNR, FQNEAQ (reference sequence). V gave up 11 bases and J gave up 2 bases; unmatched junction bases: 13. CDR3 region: CACANWGTGPYEQYF. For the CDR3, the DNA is TGTGCCTGCGCTAATTGGGGGACAGGGCCCTACGAGCAGTACTTC.

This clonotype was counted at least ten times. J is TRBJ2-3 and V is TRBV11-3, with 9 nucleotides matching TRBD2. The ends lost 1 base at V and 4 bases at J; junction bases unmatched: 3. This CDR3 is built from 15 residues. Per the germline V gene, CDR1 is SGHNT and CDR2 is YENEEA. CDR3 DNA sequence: TGTGCCAGCAGCTTAGGGGTAGCGGGGGCAGATACGCAGTATTTT. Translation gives CASSLGVAGADTQYF.

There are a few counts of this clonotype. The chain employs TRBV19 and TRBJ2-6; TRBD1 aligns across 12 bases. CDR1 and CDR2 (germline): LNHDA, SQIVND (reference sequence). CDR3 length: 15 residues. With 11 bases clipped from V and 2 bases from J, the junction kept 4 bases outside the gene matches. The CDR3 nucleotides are TGTGCCTCCCGGGACAGGGGGCCTGGGGCCAACGTCCTGACTTTC. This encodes CASRDRGPGANVLTF.

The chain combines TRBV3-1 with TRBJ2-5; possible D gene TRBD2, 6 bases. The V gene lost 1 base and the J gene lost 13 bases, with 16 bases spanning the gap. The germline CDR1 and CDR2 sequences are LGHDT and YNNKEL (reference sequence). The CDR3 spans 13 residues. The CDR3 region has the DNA TGTGCCAGCAGCCAAGCGAAGCGGGTCCCTTCGTACTTC. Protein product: CASSQAKRVPSYF.

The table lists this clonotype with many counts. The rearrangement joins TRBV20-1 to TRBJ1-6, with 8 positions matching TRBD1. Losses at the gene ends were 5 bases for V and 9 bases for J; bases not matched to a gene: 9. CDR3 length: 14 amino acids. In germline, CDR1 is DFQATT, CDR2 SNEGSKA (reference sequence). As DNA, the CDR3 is TGCAGTGCTTACAGGGGACAGGCTATTTCACCCCTCCACTTT. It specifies CSAYRGQAISPLHF.

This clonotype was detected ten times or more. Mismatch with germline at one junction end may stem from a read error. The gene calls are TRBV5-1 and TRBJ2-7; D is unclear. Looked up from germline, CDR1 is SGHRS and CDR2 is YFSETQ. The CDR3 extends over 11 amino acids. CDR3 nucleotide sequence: TGTGCCAGCAGCTTAGCCTACGAGCAGTACTTC. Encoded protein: CASSLAYEQYF.

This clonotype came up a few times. CDR3 nucleotides: TGTGCCAGTTTACCGGGATTAAACACCGGGGAGCTGTTTTTT. Translating it yields CASLPGLNTGELFF. The V gene is TRBV27, the J gene TRBJ2-2, with D perhaps matching TRBD2 (5 bases). Germline-derived CDR1 and CDR2 are MNHEY and SMNVEV (reference sequence). V lost 9 bases, J lost 2 bases, and 13 bases lay in between. CDR3 size: 14 residues.